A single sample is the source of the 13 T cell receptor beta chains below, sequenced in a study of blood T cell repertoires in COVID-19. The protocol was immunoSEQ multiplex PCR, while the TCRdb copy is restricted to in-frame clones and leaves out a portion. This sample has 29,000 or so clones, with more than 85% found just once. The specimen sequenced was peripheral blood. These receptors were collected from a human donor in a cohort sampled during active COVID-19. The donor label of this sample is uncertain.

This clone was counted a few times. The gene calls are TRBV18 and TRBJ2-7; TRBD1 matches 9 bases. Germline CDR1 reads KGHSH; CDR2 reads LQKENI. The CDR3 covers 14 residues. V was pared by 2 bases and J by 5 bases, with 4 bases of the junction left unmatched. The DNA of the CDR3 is TGTGCCAGCTCACCAGGGACAGGGACAGACGAGCAGTACTTC. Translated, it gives CASSPGTGTDEQYF.

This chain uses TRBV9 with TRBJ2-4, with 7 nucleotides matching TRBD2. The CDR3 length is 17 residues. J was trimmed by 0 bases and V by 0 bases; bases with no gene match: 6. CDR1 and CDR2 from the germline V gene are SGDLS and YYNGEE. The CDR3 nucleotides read TGTGCCAGCAGCGTAGCTGACGGGGGGTTAGCCAAAAACATTCAGTACTTC. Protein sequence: CASSVADGGLAKNIQYF.

The CDR3 bases are TGTGCCAGCAGTTACTGGACAGGGGGAAGTACTGAAGCTTTCTTT. Translating gives CASSYWTGGSTEAFF. The genes are TRBV6-5 and TRBJ1-1; 10 positions agree with TRBD1. The CDR3 covers 15 residues. V was clipped by 1 base and J by 5 bases; unmatched bases: 4. Germline CDR1 MNHEY, CDR2 SVGAGI.

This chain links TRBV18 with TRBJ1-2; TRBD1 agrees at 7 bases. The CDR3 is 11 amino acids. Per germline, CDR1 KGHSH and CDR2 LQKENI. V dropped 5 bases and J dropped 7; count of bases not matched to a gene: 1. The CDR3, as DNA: TGTGCCAGCTCAGACAGGGTTGGCTACACCTTC. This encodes CASSDRVGYTF.

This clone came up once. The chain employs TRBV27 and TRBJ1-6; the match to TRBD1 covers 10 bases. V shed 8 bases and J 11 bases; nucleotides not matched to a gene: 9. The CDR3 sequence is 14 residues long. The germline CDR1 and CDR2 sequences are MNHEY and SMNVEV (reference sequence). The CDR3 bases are TGTGCCAGCGGCTCGACAGGGGGCATGACACCCCTCCACTTT. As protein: CASGSTGGMTPLHF.

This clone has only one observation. The CDR3: CASSLAFLAGDRLAKNIQYF. CDR3 in DNA: TGTGCCAGCAGCTTAGCCTTCCTAGCGGGAGATAGATTAGCCAAAAACATTCAGTACTTC. This rearrangement joins TRBV7-8 to TRBJ2-4, with TRBD2 identical over 10 bases. V gave up 0 bases and J gave up 0 bases; unmatched junction bases: 11. Germline V gene sequence: CDR1 SGHVS, CDR2 FQNEAQ. The length of the CDR3 is 20 residues.

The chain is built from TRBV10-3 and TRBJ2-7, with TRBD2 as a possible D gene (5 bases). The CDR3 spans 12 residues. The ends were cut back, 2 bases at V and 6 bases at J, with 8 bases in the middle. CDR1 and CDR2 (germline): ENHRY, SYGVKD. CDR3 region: CAISEIRGEQYF. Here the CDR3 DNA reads TGTGCCATCAGTGAGATTCGGGGCGAGCAGTACTTC.

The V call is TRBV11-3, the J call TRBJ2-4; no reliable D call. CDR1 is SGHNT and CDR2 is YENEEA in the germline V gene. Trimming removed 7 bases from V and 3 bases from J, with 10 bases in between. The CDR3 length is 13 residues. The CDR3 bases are TGTGCCAGCACCCCGACAAGCAAAAACATTCAGTACTTC. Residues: CASTPTSKNIQYF.

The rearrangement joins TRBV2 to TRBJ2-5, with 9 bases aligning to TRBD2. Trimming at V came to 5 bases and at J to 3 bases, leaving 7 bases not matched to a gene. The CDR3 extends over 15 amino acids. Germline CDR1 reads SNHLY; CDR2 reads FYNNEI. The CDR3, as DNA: TGTGCCAGCAGTCCACGGCGGGAGGGGGAAGAGACCCAGTACTTC. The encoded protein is CASSPRREGEETQYF. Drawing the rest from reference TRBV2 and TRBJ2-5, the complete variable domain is EPEVTQTPSHQVTQMGQEVILRCVPISNHLYFYWYRQILGQKVEFLVSFYNNEISEKSEIFDDQFSVERPDGSNFTLKIRSTKLEDSAMYFCASSPRREGEETQYFGPGTRLLVL.

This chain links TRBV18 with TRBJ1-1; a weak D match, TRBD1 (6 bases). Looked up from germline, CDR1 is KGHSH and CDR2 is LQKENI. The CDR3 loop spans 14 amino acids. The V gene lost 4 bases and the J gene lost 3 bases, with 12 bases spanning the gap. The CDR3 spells CASSLQGPYTEAFF. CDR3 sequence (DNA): TGTGCCAGCTCACTCCAGGGGCCCTACACTGAAGCTTTCTTT.

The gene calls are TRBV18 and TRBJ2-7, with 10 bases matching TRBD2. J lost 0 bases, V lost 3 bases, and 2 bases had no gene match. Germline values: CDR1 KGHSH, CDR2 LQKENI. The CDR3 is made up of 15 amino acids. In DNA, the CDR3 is TGTGCCAGCTCACCGGGACTAGCGAACTCCTACGAGCAGTACTTC. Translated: CASSPGLANSYEQYF.

The CDR3 is CASSRTREVRNNEQFF. In DNA form, the CDR3 reads TGTGCCAGCAGCCGAACTCGGGAGGTCCGGAACAATGAGCAGTTCTTC. This chain connects TRBV3-1 (or the pseudogene TRBV3-2) to TRBJ2-1; 7 bases are a match to TRBD2. Germline V gene data show CDR1 as LGHDT and CDR2 as YNNKEL (reference sequence). V lost 4 bases, J lost 5 bases, and 11 bases stayed unmatched. The CDR3 length is 16 residues.

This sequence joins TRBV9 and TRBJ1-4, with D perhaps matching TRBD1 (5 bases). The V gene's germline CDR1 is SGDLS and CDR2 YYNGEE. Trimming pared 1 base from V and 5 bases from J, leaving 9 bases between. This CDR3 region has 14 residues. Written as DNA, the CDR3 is TGTGCCAGCAGCGTAAGGGGCGTAAATGAAAAACTGTTTTTT. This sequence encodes CASSVRGVNEKLFF.